What follows describes a single T cell receptor (beta chain). Its specificity is not known. Average productive template count per sample was about 40,773. TCRdb's copy holds only in-frame clones and misses some; the assay was immunoSEQ multiplex PCR. The table records tens of thousands of clones, approximately 94% of them present only once. The data are from a study of STAT3 mutations in large granular lymphocyte leukemia. In the study overall: Roughly half the longitudinally sequenced T-LGLL patients had canonical STAT3 mutations. General study points: Some patients had dominant TCR clones larger than their STAT3 mutant burden. In T-cell large granular lymphocyte leukemia, about half of patients showed multiple immunodominant subclonotypes. Samples missed the first appearance of the clone.

The V and J ends lost 4 bases and 6 bases, in that order; junction bases with no gene match: 5. CDR1 is SNHLY, CDR2 FYNNEI, per germline. This CDR3 is 14 amino acids long. This clonotype was sampled from a man in his forties with T-cell large granular lymphocyte leukemia. Some clones in this sample may be carry-over from other donors' samples. This sequence joins TRBV2 and TRBJ2-7, with 11 bases lining up with TRBD1. The sequenced material came from peripheral blood mononuclear cells. The CDR3 loop reads CASSAGTGGFEQYF. In DNA, the CDR3 is TGTGCCAGCAGTGCCGGGACAGGGGGGTTCGAGCAGTACTTC. Complete variable domain (other parts from reference TRBV2 and TRBJ2-7): EPEVTQTPSHQVTQMGQEVILRCVPISNHLYFYWYRQILGQKVEFLVSFYNNEISEKSEIFDDQFSVERPDGSNFTLKIRSTKLEDSAMYFCASSAGTGGFEQYFGPGTRLTVT.